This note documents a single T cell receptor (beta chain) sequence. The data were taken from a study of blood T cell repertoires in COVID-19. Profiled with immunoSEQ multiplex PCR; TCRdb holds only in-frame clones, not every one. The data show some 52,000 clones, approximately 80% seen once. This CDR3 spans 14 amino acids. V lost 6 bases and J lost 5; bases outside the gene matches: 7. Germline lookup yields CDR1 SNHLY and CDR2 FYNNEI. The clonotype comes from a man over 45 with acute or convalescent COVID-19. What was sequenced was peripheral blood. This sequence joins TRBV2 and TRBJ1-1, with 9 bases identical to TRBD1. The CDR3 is CASSQDRGRTEAFF. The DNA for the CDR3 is TGTGCCAGCAGCCAGGACAGGGGAAGGACTGAAGCTTTCTTT. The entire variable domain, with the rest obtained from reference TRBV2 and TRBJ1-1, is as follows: EPEVTQTPSHQVTQMGQEVILRCVPISNHLYFYWYRQILGQKVEFLVSFYNNEISEKSEIFDDQFSVERPDGSNFTLKIRSTKLEDSAMYFCASSQDRGRTEAFFGQGTRLTVV.